The sequence of this T cell receptor beta chain was determined in a study of Tregs in tolerant kidney transplant recipients. Points from the study as a whole: Few patients were studied, so findings need validation in larger groups. Changing PCR primers prevented nucleotide comparison between some patients' samples.

Concerning this clone itself: No antigen is known for it.

Libraries were prepared by immunoSEQ multiplex PCR; TCRdb keeps only in-frame clonotypes and omits some of them. The repertoire includes roughly 70,000 clones, about 89% of them detected once, and under 4.5% sits in the top ten. V was cut by 8 bases and J by 5 bases, with 12 bases left in between. CDR1 is LNHDA, CDR2 SQIVND, per germline (reference sequence). The CDR3 has 12 residues. Related graft donors supplied nonmyeloablative bone marrow transplants, and mixed chimerism was transient. Unstimulated Tregs (CD4+CD25+CD127-) and CD4+CD25- non-Tregs were sorted from PBMCs. The J gene is TRBJ1-2, the V gene TRBV19; TRBD1 is a possible D gene (5 bases). The sample was CD4+ T cells from blood (PBMCs), taken 6 months after the transplant. The sequence came from a human patient who received a combined kidney and bone marrow transplant. These T cells may partly come from the graft donor. CDR3 protein: CASRQTTYGYTF. As DNA, the CDR3 is TGTGCCAGTCGACAGACAACATATGGCTACACCTTC.